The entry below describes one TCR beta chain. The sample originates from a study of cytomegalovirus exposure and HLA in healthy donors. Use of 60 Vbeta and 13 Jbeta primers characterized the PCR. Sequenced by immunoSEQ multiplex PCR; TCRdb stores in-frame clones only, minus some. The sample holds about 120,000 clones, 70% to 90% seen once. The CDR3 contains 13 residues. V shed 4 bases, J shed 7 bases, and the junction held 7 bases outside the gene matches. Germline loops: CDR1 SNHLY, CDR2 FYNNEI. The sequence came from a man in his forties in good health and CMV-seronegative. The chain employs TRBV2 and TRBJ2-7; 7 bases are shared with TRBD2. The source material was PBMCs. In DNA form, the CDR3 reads TGTGCCAGCAGTGGAAGCGGGATGGTTGAGCAGTACTTC. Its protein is CASSGSGMVEQYF.